Here is one T cell receptor (beta chain) with its context. Each UMI, carrying a 6-nucleotide sample barcode, came from template switching. TCRdb reprocessed the 5' RACE reads, keeping one entry per CDR3 protein, no DNA. This sample carries approximately 400,000 distinct CDR3 sequences, with approximately 2.8% going to the ten biggest clones. The CDR3 consists of 12 residues. The germline V gene has CDR1 LGHDT and CDR2 YNNKEL (reference sequence). The sample originates from a study of monozygotic twins with inflammatory bowel disease. Per donor, under 3 ml of blood was collected and frozen. Material: blood. This chain links TRBV3-1 with TRBJ2-1; checking the TCRdb D call of TRBD1 is not possible without DNA. The receptor comes from a human donor with ulcerative colitis or Crohn's disease, or a healthy co-twin of an affected twin (not recorded which). The CDR3 reads CASSLRGKTGLF.